Each of the 15 T cell receptor beta chains below was sequenced from the same sample in a study of T cells in Graves' hyperthyroidism and ophthalmopathy. RNA transcripts served as the template for amplifying TCR beta CDR3 regions. Primed by the HTBI set, a first-round RT-PCR was run on the TCR CDR3. TCRdb re-analysed the multiplex PCR reads in MiXCR, keeping a single row per CDR3 protein. Here the sample spans 350,000 to 450,000 distinct CDR3 sequences, 17% being singletons. The sequenced material came from blood. The receptor set was obtained from a young woman with Graves' hyperthyroidism that later progressed to Graves' ophthalmopathy.

Comments on this clonotype: A junction end diverges from the germline sequence, so it may reflect a read error. The chain has TRBV7-2 and TRBJ2-1, with 10 bases that match TRBD2. This CDR3 is built from 15 residues. The V gene's germline CDR1 is SGHTA and CDR2 FQGNSA. CDR3 DNA: TGTGCCAGCAGTTTGACTAGCGGGTCCTACATTGAGCAGTTCTTC. Amino acid sequence: CASSLTSGSYIEQFF.

A single count supports this clonotype. The chain couples TRBV20-1 to TRBJ2-5; 7 bases are shared with TRBD1. CDR3 size: 13 residues. The germline V gene has CDR1 DFQATT and CDR2 SNEGSKA (reference sequence). J gave up 5 bases and V 3 bases, and 6 bases lay outside the gene matches. The CDR3 DNA sequence: TGCAGTGCTAGGGGACAGCCAGGGGAGACCCAGTACTTC. It specifies CSARGQPGETQYF.

This clonotype was picked up many times. The gene calls are TRBV20-1 and TRBJ2-2; D is unclear. Germline CDR1 reads DFQATT; CDR2 reads SNEGSKA (reference sequence). This CDR3 has 15 amino acids. Trimming shortened V by 3 bases and J by 2 bases, and 13 bases separated the two germline ends. CDR3 in amino acids: CSASDSRLNTGELFF. CDR3 in DNA: TGCAGTGCTAGTGACTCCAGGTTAAACACCGGGGAGCTGTTTTTT.

The rearrangement joins TRBV7-2 to TRBJ2-1, with D perhaps TRBD1 (6 bases). Trimming left V 1 base short and J 0 bases short, with 13 bases between. From germline, CDR1 is SGHTA and CDR2 FQGNSA. The CDR3 has 17 residues. The CDR3 DNA is TGTGCCAGCAGCTTAGAGACAGGATACGTCTCCTACAATGAGCAGTTCTTC. This codes for CASSLETGYVSYNEQFF.

This chain uses TRBV15 with TRBJ2-1, with D tentatively TRBD2 (6 bases). This CDR3 has 17 residues. V was trimmed by 3 bases and J by 7 bases, leaving 22 bases between them. Germline V gives CDR1 LNHNV, CDR2 YYDKDF (reference sequence). The CDR3 here is CATSSIIRTTNPNEQFF. CDR3 coding DNA: TGTGCCACCAGCAGCATTATTCGGACTACCAATCCGAATGAGCAGTTCTTC.

This clonotype occurred many times. V gene TRBV7-9 combines with J gene TRBJ2-5, with D perhaps TRBD1 or TRBD2 (5 bases each). V was pared by 2 bases and J by 0 bases, with 22 bases between. CDR3 length: 19 residues. Per the germline V gene, CDR1 is SEHNR and CDR2 is FQNEAQ (reference sequence). Here the CDR3 reads CASSLFPWGFHGYQETQYF. In nucleotides, the CDR3 is TGTGCCAGCAGCTTATTCCCGTGGGGGTTTCATGGGTACCAAGAGACCCAGTACTTC. The full variable domain, its missing parts supplied by reference TRBV7-9 and TRBJ2-5, is DTGVSQNPRHKITKRGQNVTFRCDPISEHNRLYWYRQTLGQGPEFLTYFQNEAQLEKSRLLSDRFSAERPKGSFSTLEIQRTEQGDSAMYLCASSLFPWGFHGYQETQYFGPGTRLLVL.

This clonotype came up many times. The CDR3 coding sequence is TGTGCCAGCGCCGCAGATACGGGACAGGGGGTCGACGAGCAGTACTTC. Encoded protein: CASAADTGQGVDEQYF. This chain connects TRBV6-1 to TRBJ2-7; TRBD1 matches at 11 bases. The germline V gene encodes CDR1 MNHNS and CDR2 SASEGT. This CDR3 has 16 amino acids. With 8 bases clipped from V and 5 bases from J, the junction kept 14 bases outside the gene matches.

The chain uses TRBV7-3 and TRBJ2-7; either TRBD1 or TRBD2 may supply D (5 bases each). Germline loops: CDR1 SGHTA, CDR2 FQGTGA. Trimming cost V 5 bases and J 0 bases, with 23 bases left between them. The CDR3 totals 18 residues. CDR3 nucleotides: TGTGCCAGCAGCGGGGACCTACCTGTTCTTAGGGGCTCCTACGAGCAGTACGTC. As protein: CASSGDLPVLRGSYEQYV.

This clonotype turned up a few times. J is TRBJ1-2 and V is TRBV3-1; D unclear. The CDR3 loop spans 17 amino acids. Trimming shortened V by 4 bases and J by 3 bases, and 21 bases separated the two germline ends. CDR1 LGHDT and CDR2 YNNKEL come from the germline V gene (reference sequence). CDR3 protein: CASSPAPFGVMDYGYTF. CDR3 bases: TGTGCCAGCAGCCCCGCCCCGTTCGGGGTTATGGACTATGGCTACACCTTC.

The V and J genes are TRBV5-1 and TRBJ2-1, with 10 bases lining up with TRBD1. CDR1 is SGHRS, CDR2 YFSETQ, per germline. This CDR3 comprises 15 residues. The J segment lost 8 bases and the V segment lost 0 bases, leaving 5 bases of the junction unmatched. In nucleotides, the CDR3 is TGCGCCAGCAGCTTGGTGGGACAGGGGATCGATGAGCAGTTCTTC. Protein sequence: CASSLVGQGIDEQFF.

This clonotype appeared many times. The rearrangement uses TRBV27 and TRBJ2-7; 8 nucleotides line up with TRBD2. The junction had 8 bases not matched to a gene; V was cut back by 6 bases and J by 4 bases. This CDR3 has 14 residues. Germline CDR1 is MNHEY and CDR2 is SMNVEV (reference sequence). CDR3 DNA: TGTGCCAGCAGCCGCGCGGGGGGTGGGTACGAGCAGTACTTC. Translation gives CASSRAGGGYEQYF.

This chain uses TRBV19 with TRBJ2-1; TRBD1 aligns across 7 bases. Per the germline V gene, CDR1 is LNHDA and CDR2 is SQIVND (reference sequence). Trimming at V came to 2 bases and at J to 5 bases, leaving 3 bases not matched to a gene. The CDR3 contains 14 residues. The CDR3: CASSIPGQNNEQFF. CDR3 bases: TGTGCCAGTAGTATACCGGGACAGAACAATGAGCAGTTCTTC.

This clonotype was seen a few times. The chain has TRBV19 and TRBJ2-3; perhaps TRBD2 as D (5 bases). CDR3 length equals 14 residues. The germline CDR1 and CDR2 sequences are LNHDA and SQIVND (reference sequence). With 7 bases removed from V and 0 bases from J, the gap between germline ends came to 11 bases. The CDR3 sequence is CASKTTGSTDTQYF. CDR3 nucleotide sequence: TGTGCCAGTAAGACGACGGGGAGCACAGATACGCAGTATTTT.

The J gene is TRBJ1-2, the V gene TRBV15, with D maybe TRBD1 (5 bases). Germline assignment: CDR1 LNHNV and CDR2 YYDKDF (reference sequence). The CDR3 length is 15 residues. V was cut by 2 bases and J by 2 bases, with 12 bases left in between. CDR3 DNA sequence: TGTGCCACCAGCAGACAGACAGAGAACAACTATGGCTACACCTTC. Residues: CATSRQTENNYGYTF.

This clonotype was recorded a few times. The chain joins TRBV30 to TRBJ2-5; 8 bases are shared with TRBD1. CDR3 size: 15 residues. Losses at the gene ends were 5 bases for V and 4 bases for J; bases not matched to a gene: 12. Per the germline V gene, CDR1 is GTSNPN and CDR2 is SVGIG (reference sequence). DNA for the CDR3: TGTGCCTGGGGAGGACAGGGATCGAGTATAGAGACCCAGTACTTC. Protein sequence: CAWGGQGSSIETQYF. Using reference TRBV30 and TRBJ2-5 for the parts outside the CDR3, the full variable domain is SQTIHQWPATLVQPVGSPLSLECTVEGTSNPNLYWYRQAAGRGLQLLFYSVGIGQISSEVPQNLSASRPQDRQFILSSKKLLLSDSGFYLCAWGGQGSSIETQYFGPGTRLLVL.